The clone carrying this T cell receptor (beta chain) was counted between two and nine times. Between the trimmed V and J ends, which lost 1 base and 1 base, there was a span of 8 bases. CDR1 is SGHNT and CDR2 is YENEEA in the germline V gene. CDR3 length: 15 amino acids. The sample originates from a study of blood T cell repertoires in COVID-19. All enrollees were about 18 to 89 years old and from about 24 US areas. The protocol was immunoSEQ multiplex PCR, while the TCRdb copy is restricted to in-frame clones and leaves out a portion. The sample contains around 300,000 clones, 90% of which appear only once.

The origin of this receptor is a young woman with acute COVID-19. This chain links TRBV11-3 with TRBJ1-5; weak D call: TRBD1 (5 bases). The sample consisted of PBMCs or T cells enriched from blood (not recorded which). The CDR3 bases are TGTGCCAGCAGCTTAGGAACAGGCAGCAATCAGCCCCAGCATTTT. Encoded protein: CASSLGTGSNQPQHF.